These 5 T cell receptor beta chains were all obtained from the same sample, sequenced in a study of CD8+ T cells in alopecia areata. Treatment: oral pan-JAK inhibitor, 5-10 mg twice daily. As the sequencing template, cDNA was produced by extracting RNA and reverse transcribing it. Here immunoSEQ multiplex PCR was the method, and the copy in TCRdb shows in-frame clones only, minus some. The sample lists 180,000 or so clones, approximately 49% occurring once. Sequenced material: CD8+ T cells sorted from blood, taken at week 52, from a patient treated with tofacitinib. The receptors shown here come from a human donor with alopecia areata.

CDR3 nucleotide sequence: TGTGCCAGTAGTATAGTTCCCCGGGGTTCCAATGAGCAGTTCTTC. Its translation: CASSIVPRGSNEQFF. V usage is TRBV19 and J usage is TRBJ2-1; D might be TRBD2 (5 bases). The CDR3 has 15 residues. V was shortened by 1 base and J by 6 bases, with 13 bases between the two germline ends. Germline V gene sequence: CDR1 LNHDA, CDR2 SQIVND (reference sequence). Looking up the rest from reference TRBV19 and TRBJ2-1 gives the full variable domain: DGGITQSPKYLFRKEGQNVTLSCEQNLNHDAMYWYRQDPGQGLRLIYYSQIVNDFQKGDIAEGYSVSREKKESFPLTVTSAQKNPTAFYLCASSIVPRGSNEQFFGPGTRLTVL.

CDR3 nucleotides: TGTGCCAGCAGCTTATCCAGCAGCAATCAGCCCCAGCATTTT. This translates into CASSLSSSNQPQHF. This rearrangement joins TRBV13 to TRBJ1-5; the D is unclear. V lost 2 bases and J lost 1, with 6 bases in between. The CDR3 runs to 14 residues. Germline V gene lookup returns CDR1 PRHDT and CDR2 FYEKMQ (reference sequence).

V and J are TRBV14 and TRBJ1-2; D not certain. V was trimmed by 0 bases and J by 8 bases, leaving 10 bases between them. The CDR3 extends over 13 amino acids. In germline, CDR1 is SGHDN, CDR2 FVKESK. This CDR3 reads CASSQDVSSGYTF. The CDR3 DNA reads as TGTGCCAGCAGCCAAGACGTTTCCAGCGGCTACACCTTC.

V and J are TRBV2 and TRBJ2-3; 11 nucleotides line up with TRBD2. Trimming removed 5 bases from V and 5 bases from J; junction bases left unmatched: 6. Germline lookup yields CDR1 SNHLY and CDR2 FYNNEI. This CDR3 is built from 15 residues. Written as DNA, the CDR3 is TGTGCCAGCAGTCCACTAGCGGGGGCCGGAGATACGCAGTATTTT. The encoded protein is CASSPLAGAGDTQYF.

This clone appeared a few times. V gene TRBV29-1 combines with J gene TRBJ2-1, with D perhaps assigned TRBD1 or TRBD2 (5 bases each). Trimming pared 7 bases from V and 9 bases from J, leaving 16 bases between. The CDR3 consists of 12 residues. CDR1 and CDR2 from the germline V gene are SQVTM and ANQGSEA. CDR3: CSAFGDPSEQFF. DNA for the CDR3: TGCAGCGCCTTCGGGGACCCGAGTGAGCAGTTCTTC.